The TCR beta chain under discussion was sequenced for a study of cytomegalovirus exposure and HLA in healthy donors. The overall study: Out of about 180 million T cells, an earlier analysis found over 100 million unique TCR beta sequences in total. Study observations and caveats: TCR beta chains numbering more than 150 were designated cytomegalovirus-associated. CMV serostatus was the sole immune exposure data available.

This clone has a single count. Its cognate antigen is unknown. A multiplex PCR was run with 60 Vbeta primers and 13 Jbeta primers. TCRdb's table, derived via immunoSEQ multiplex PCR, lists solely in-frame clones and lacks some. The sample records more than 150,000 clones, approximately 80% being singletons. Germline V lookup: CDR1 MGHRA, CDR2 YSYEKL. The CDR3 runs 15 residues. The V and J ends lost 4 bases and 7 bases respectively, with 19 bases between them. This receptor was taken from a boy younger than 18 in good health and CMV-seronegative. The chain combines TRBV4-1 with TRBJ1-2, with a possible D match to TRBD1 (5 bases). Sequencing was performed on PBMCs. As DNA, the CDR3 is TGCGCCAGCAGCCGAGAGGGGACGGGCGGGATTGGCTACACCTTC. Translation gives CASSREGTGGIGYTF.